One and the same sample provided the 22 T cell receptor beta chains below, sequenced in a study of T cell responses to AZD1222 COVID-19 vaccine. Profiling relied on immunoSEQ multiplex PCR, and the TCRdb table lists in-frame clones only, not all of them. The table lists under 200,000 clones, around 95% of them singletons, with about 0.6% in the top ten. The sequencing used peripheral blood, collected on day 0 of AZD1222 vaccination. These receptors all stem from an adult in good health.

This clone was detected once. The chain recombines TRBV4-1 with TRBJ1-1; D is unresolved. Germline V gives CDR1 MGHRA, CDR2 YSYEKL. V was trimmed by 0 bases and J by 6 bases, leaving 14 bases between them. CDR3 size: 15 residues. DNA of the CDR3: TGCGCCAGCAGCCAAGATGATTATACCGACCCTGAAGCTTTCTTT. It codes for CASSQDDYTDPEAFF.

V gene TRBV6-2 or TRBV6-3 combines with J gene TRBJ1-4; perhaps TRBD1 as D (6 bases). Trimming took off 5 bases at V and 8 bases at J, with 12 bases between the two ends. The germline V gene encodes CDR1 MNHEY and CDR2 SVGEGT. This CDR3 region has 13 residues. As DNA, the CDR3 is TGTGCCAGCAGTCACACAGGGTACGAAAAACTGTTTTTT. This translates into CASSHTGYEKLFF.

The chain carries TRBV2 and TRBJ2-1, with TRBD2 identical over 11 bases. The V and J ends lost 6 bases and 10 bases, in that order; junction bases with no gene match: 11. Germline V gives CDR1 SNHLY, CDR2 FYNNEI. The CDR3 is 15 amino acids. CDR3 coding DNA: TGTGCCAGCAGGCCCGGGACTAGCGGTCTCGGGGAGCAGTTCTTC. It yields the protein CASRPGTSGLGEQFF.

The V call is TRBV28, the J call TRBJ1-4; D not resolved. Trimming stripped 4 bases from V and 6 bases from J, with 3 bases between. Germline lookup yields CDR1 MDHEN and CDR2 SYDVKM. CDR3 length equals 11 residues. This chain's CDR3 is CASSSYEKLFF. CDR3 DNA sequence: TGTGCCAGCAGTTCCTATGAAAAACTGTTTTTT.

The V call is TRBV7-3, the J call TRBJ2-3; D unresolved. Per germline, CDR1 SGHTA and CDR2 FQGTGA. Between the trimmed V and J ends, which lost 6 bases and 4 bases, there was a span of 17 bases. The length of the CDR3 is 15 residues. The chain's CDR3 is CASSYIESRADTQYF. CDR3 coding DNA: TGTGCCAGCAGTTACATCGAGTCCCGGGCAGATACGCAGTATTTT.

V gene TRBV27 combines with J gene TRBJ1-5; D remains unclear. Between the trimmed V and J ends, which lost 5 bases and 0 bases, there was a span of 11 bases. The CDR3 length is 15 residues. Germline loops: CDR1 MNHEY, CDR2 SMNVEV (reference sequence). The CDR3 spells CASSPRTVSNQPQHF. DNA of the CDR3: TGTGCCAGCAGTCCCCGGACTGTTAGCAATCAGCCCCAGCATTTT.

This sequence joins TRBV28 and TRBJ2-7, with D unclear. In germline, CDR1 is MDHEN, CDR2 SYDVKM. The length of the CDR3 is 13 residues. Between the trimmed V and J ends, which lost 3 bases and 0 bases, there was a span of 6 bases. CDR3 in amino acids: CASSFSVSYEQYF. The CDR3 coding sequence is TGTGCCAGCAGTTTTTCAGTCTCCTACGAGCAGTACTTC. The full variable domain, completed using reference TRBV28 and TRBJ2-7, is DVKVTQSSRYLVKRTGEKVFLECVQDMDHENMFWYRQDPGLGLRLIYFSYDVKMKEKGDIPEGYSVSREKKERFSLILESASTNQTSMYLCASSFSVSYEQYFGPGTRLTVT.

V and J are TRBV7-9 and TRBJ1-2, with D unclear. Trimming cost V 5 bases and J 6 bases, with 10 bases left between them. This CDR3 has 12 residues. The germline CDR1 and CDR2 sequences are SEHNR and FQNEAQ (reference sequence). This chain's CDR3 is CASSQNWDGYTF. In nucleotides, the CDR3 is TGTGCCAGCAGCCAAAATTGGGATGGCTACACCTTC. Looking up the rest from reference TRBV7-9 and TRBJ1-2 gives the full variable domain: DTGVSQNPRHKITKRGQNVTFRCDPISEHNRLYWYRQTLGQGPEFLTYFQNEAQLEKSRLLSDRFSAERPKGSFSTLEIQRTEQGDSAMYLCASSQNWDGYTFGSGTRLTVV.

The V gene is TRBV27, the J gene TRBJ1-6; TRBD1 might be the D (6 bases). Looked up from germline, CDR1 is MNHEY and CDR2 is SMNVEV (reference sequence). This CDR3 is 16 amino acids long. The V and J ends lost 6 bases and 6 bases respectively, with 18 bases between them. CDR3 bases: TGTGCCAGCAGCCGTCACCAAGACAGGTTTAATTCACCCCTCCACTTT. Its protein product is CASSRHQDRFNSPLHF.

This chain joins TRBV9 and TRBJ2-5; D is undetermined. The CDR3 length is 16 residues. The germline V gene encodes CDR1 SGDLS and CDR2 YYNGEE. Trimming left V 0 bases short and J 1 base short, with 13 bases between. The CDR3 bases are TGTGCCAGCAGCGTAGGACCGACCGGCAGCCAAGAGACCCAGTACTTC. Its protein is CASSVGPTGSQETQYF.

This chain connects TRBV7-2 to TRBJ1-1; 8 bases match TRBD1. Germline loops: CDR1 SGHTA, CDR2 FQGNSA. The CDR3 consists of 15 residues. V shed 5 bases and J 6 bases; nucleotides not matched to a gene: 11. CDR3 sequence: CASSGRYRGSSEAFF. In DNA form, the CDR3 reads TGTGCCAGCAGCGGACGGTACAGGGGGAGCTCTGAAGCTTTCTTT.

The chain combines TRBV24-1 with TRBJ1-1, with unresolved D. The germline V and J ends were trimmed by 2 bases and 1 base, with 7 bases remaining between them. This CDR3 has 14 amino acids. Germline V CDR1 and CDR2: KGHDR, SFDVKD. For the CDR3, the DNA is TGTGCCACCAGTGATTCCTCTAAGAACACTGAAGCTTTCTTT. Its translation: CATSDSSKNTEAFF.

The chain carries TRBV15 and TRBJ2-2, with a possible D match to TRBD2 (6 bases). V lost 2 bases and J lost 2, with 12 bases in between. The CDR3 consists of 16 residues. Germline V lookup: CDR1 LNHNV, CDR2 YYDKDF (reference sequence). The CDR3 region is CATSRTSGVNTGELFF. DNA for the CDR3: TGTGCCACCAGCAGAACCTCGGGAGTTAACACCGGGGAGCTGTTTTTT.

This sequence joins TRBV5-1 and TRBJ2-3, with D perhaps matching TRBD2 (5 bases). Looked up from germline, CDR1 is SGHRS and CDR2 is YFSETQ. V gave up 3 bases and J gave up 2 bases, with 10 bases separating them. The CDR3 length is 14 residues. In DNA form, the CDR3 reads TGCGCCAGCAGCTCAGAGCGGCTCACAGATACGCAGTATTTT. It translates to CASSSERLTDTQYF.

J is TRBJ1-2 and V is TRBV12-3 or TRBV12-4; D gene ambiguous. The CDR3 extends over 13 amino acids. Trimming stripped 2 bases from V and 0 bases from J, with 4 bases between. The DNA of the CDR3 is TGTGCCAGCAGTTTACCCGCTAACTATGGCTACACCTTC. It encodes CASSLPANYGYTF.

The chain carries TRBV18 and TRBJ2-2; no firm D call. CDR1 is KGHSH, CDR2 LQKENI, per germline. The CDR3 extends over 14 amino acids. The V end lost 1 base, the J end lost 4 bases, and 7 bases lay between the germline ends. The CDR3 DNA reads as TGTGCCAGCTCACCACGGGAAGGCACCGGGGAGCTGTTTTTT. Translating it yields CASSPREGTGELFF.

The chain joins TRBV3-1 (or the pseudogene TRBV3-2) to TRBJ2-7; D uncertain. Deletions cut 4 bases from V and 4 bases from J, with 8 bases between. This CDR3 contains 12 residues. The germline V gene has CDR1 LGHDT and CDR2 YNNKEL (reference sequence). The CDR3, as DNA: TGTGCCAGCAGCCCGTTTGGTTACGAGCAGTACTTC. Translation gives CASSPFGYEQYF.

This chain joins TRBV29-1 and TRBJ1-1; 7 nucleotides line up with TRBD1. V trimming: 5 bases; J trimming: 11 bases; junction bases outside the gene matches: 11. CDR3 length: 12 residues. Germline CDR1 is SQVTM and CDR2 is ANQGSEA. CDR3: CSVYDRADPAFF. CDR3 DNA: TGCAGCGTTTATGACAGGGCTGATCCTGCTTTCTTT.

The chain is built from TRBV9 and TRBJ2-1, with D perhaps assigned TRBD1 or TRBD2 (5 bases each). V was cut by 0 bases and J by 3 bases, with 28 bases left in between. CDR1 SGDLS and CDR2 YYNGEE come from the germline V gene. This CDR3 spans 21 amino acids. The CDR3 bases are TGTGCCAGCAGCGTAGGCGTCGTTGGACACGGGGCCATCTTGGACTACAATGAGCAGTTCTTC. Protein product: CASSVGVVGHGAILDYNEQFF.

This chain connects TRBV6-5 to TRBJ1-1; D uncertain. V was cut by 9 bases and J by 4 bases, with 18 bases left in between. CDR1 and CDR2 (germline): MNHEY, SVGAGI. This CDR3 has 14 residues. The chain's CDR3 is CASCQDPASTEAFF. The CDR3 nucleotides are TGTGCCAGTTGTCAAGATCCAGCGAGCACTGAAGCTTTCTTT.

This chain links TRBV11-2 with TRBJ1-6; D is ambiguous. The germline V and J ends were trimmed by 5 bases and 14 bases, with 10 bases remaining between them. The CDR3 covers 11 residues. From germline, CDR1 is SGHAT and CDR2 FQNNGV. The DNA of the CDR3 is TGTGCCAGCAGCCTCGGCGGATCCCTCCACTTT. This translates into CASSLGGSLHF.

The count of this clone is one. The rearrangement joins TRBV19 to TRBJ1-2; possible D gene TRBD1, 5 bases. V was shortened by 7 bases and J by 8 bases, with 17 bases between the two germline ends. The germline gives CDR1 LNHDA, CDR2 SQIVND (reference sequence). There are 13 residues in the CDR3. CDR3 protein: CASNGGRGHGYTF. The CDR3 DNA follows: TGTGCCAGTAATGGGGGGAGAGGGCACGGCTACACCTTC.